This T cell receptor (beta chain) was sequenced in a study of control samples from healthy donors and cancer patients. The V gene's germline CDR1 is SNHLY and CDR2 FYNNEI. V dropped 5 bases and J dropped 10; count of bases not matched to a gene: 6. The CDR3 covers 14 residues. The method was immunoSEQ multiplex PCR; TCRdb's version includes in-frame clones alone and lacks a portion of them. The repertoire has fewer than 60,000 clones, more than 70% of them found once; the top ten carry 12%. Sequenced: PBMCs. V gene TRBV2 combines with J gene TRBJ1-6, with TRBD1 matching 9 bases. The source of this sequence is a woman aged 60-75 years with lung cancer. CDR3 amino acids: CASSSQGALSPLHF. CDR3 coding DNA: TGTGCCAGCAGTTCACAGGGGGCGTTGTCACCCCTCCACTTT.